Here is one T cell receptor (beta chain) with its context. The antigen is unknown. Given a much more abundant clone one base away, this may be a read error. These data originate in a study of tumor and adjacent non-tumor tissue in lung cancer. Background on the study: The patients, around 11 men and a handful of women, were about 31 to 85 with stage I to III disease. Findings and limits, study-wide: Tumor TCR diversity, when higher, was linked to shorter survival. Normal lung showed higher cumulative top 100 clone frequency than tumor. Tumor tissue had significantly higher TCR diversity than normal lung.

This sample's RNA came from whole unsorted tissue. Distant lung tissue was collected more than 3 cm away from the tumor edge. The CDR3 totals 13 residues. V dropped 4 bases and J dropped 3 bases, with 13 bases sitting between them. From germline, CDR1 is GTSNPN and CDR2 SVGIG (reference sequence). Three rounds of nested PCR, following a modified ARM-PCR protocol, produced the TCRbeta library. TCRdb called the multiplex PCR reads again in MiXCR, with one record for every CDR3 protein. The sample comprises under 95,000 distinct CDR3 sequences, more than 80% of which are singletons, and 40% to 65% rests with the top ten.

The rearrangement joins TRBV30 to TRBJ2-7; D is uncertain. The sequence was obtained from a man aged 60 to 69 with non-small cell lung cancer. The specimen was distant non-tumor lung tissue. CDR3 loop: CAWMADGHYEQYF. The DNA for the CDR3 is TGTGCCTGGATGGCGGACGGGCACTACGAGCAGTACTTC. The variable domain in full, with the rest retrieved from reference TRBV30 and TRBJ2-7, is SQTIHQWPATLVQPVGSPLSLECTVEGTSNPNLYWYRQAAGRGLQLLFYSVGIGQISSEVPQNLSASRPQDRQFILSSKKLLLSDSGFYLCAWMADGHYEQYFGPGTRLTVT.